Shown below are 9 T cell receptor beta chains from a single sample sequenced in a study of blood T cell repertoires in COVID-19. Method: immunoSEQ multiplex PCR; TCRdb's copy keeps in-frame clones and lacks some. The data contain about 220,000 clones, under 90% of them singletons. Sequences were obtained from PBMCs or T cells enriched from blood (not recorded which). Every receptor here comes from a woman between 55 and 75 years old who had recovered from COVID-19.

The genes are TRBV4-2 and TRBJ2-5, with 10 nucleotides matching TRBD2. Trimming at V came to 2 bases and at J to 2 bases, leaving 2 bases not matched to a gene. Germline-derived CDR1 and CDR2 are LGHNA and YNFKEQ. There are 15 residues in the CDR3. Here the CDR3 DNA reads TGTGCCAGCAGCCAACCGACTAGCGGGCAAGAGACCCAGTACTTC. Amino acids: CASSQPTSGQETQYF.

This sequence joins TRBV12-3 or TRBV12-4 and TRBJ1-4, with 7 bases fitting TRBD1. The CDR3 sequence is 13 residues long. The V and J ends lost 6 bases and 10 bases, in that order; junction bases with no gene match: 8. The CDR3 loop reads CASSRRDSLKLFF. The CDR3 coding sequence is TGTGCCAGCAGCCGCCGGGACAGTTTAAAACTGTTTTTT.

The V gene is TRBV12-5, the J gene TRBJ1-5; 7 bases fit TRBD1. This CDR3 has 17 amino acids. Germline-derived CDR1 and CDR2 are LGHNT and FRNRAP. V trimming: 6 bases; J trimming: 2 bases; junction bases outside the gene matches: 13. The CDR3 coding sequence is TGTGCTAGTGGCCAATCGTCAGGGGGGTACGGCAATCAGCCCCAGCATTTT. Protein sequence: CASGQSSGGYGNQPQHF.

J is TRBJ2-3 and V is TRBV4-1, with 11 bases matching TRBD2. Germline V lookup: CDR1 MGHRA, CDR2 YSYEKL. The CDR3 extends over 15 amino acids. V gave up 6 bases and J gave up 0 bases; unmatched junction bases: 2. The CDR3 DNA reads TGCGCCAGCAGGTCTAGCGGGGGGAGCACAGATACGCAGTATTTT. It specifies CASRSSGGSTDTQYF.

This clone was recorded only once. The chain recombines TRBV12-3 or TRBV12-4 with TRBJ1-5, with D possibly TRBD1 on 6 matching bases. The CDR3 covers 13 residues. The V end was cut by 3 bases, the J end by 10 bases, with 13 bases between. In DNA, the CDR3 is TGTGCCAGCAGTTTCCGGGACACGACCCCCCAGCATTTT. It translates to CASSFRDTTPQHF.

The chain combines TRBV27 with TRBJ1-5; 7 positions match TRBD1. Losses at the gene ends were 2 bases for V and 4 bases for J; bases not matched to a gene: 5. The CDR3 has 15 amino acids. From germline, CDR1 is MNHEY and CDR2 SMNVEV (reference sequence). CDR3 residues: CASSLNGQANQPQHF. The DNA of the CDR3 is TGTGCCAGCAGTTTAAACGGACAGGCAAATCAGCCCCAGCATTTT.

DNA for the CDR3: TGTGCCAGCAGACCCCGGAGCAATCAGCCCCAGCATTTT. Its translation is CASRPRSNQPQHF. The rearrangement joins TRBV6-5 to TRBJ1-5; the D is unclear. V was clipped by 6 bases and J by 1 base, with 7 bases between them. This CDR3 region has 13 residues. Germline assignment: CDR1 MNHEY and CDR2 SVGAGI.

V and J are TRBV2 and TRBJ1-4, with a tentative D call TRBD1 (5 bases). Trimming cost V 7 bases and J 0 bases, with 15 bases left between them. The CDR3 has 16 residues. Germline lookup yields CDR1 SNHLY and CDR2 FYNNEI. The CDR3, as DNA: TGTGCCAGCAACGACAGACGGATTGCAACTAATGAAAAACTGTTTTTT. It yields the protein CASNDRRIATNEKLFF.

The DNA of the CDR3 is TGTGCCAGCAGTTTTCATGTTGGGTATTGGGTGACAGTCCCGAACTATGGCTACACCTTC. Translated, it gives CASSFHVGYWVTVPNYGYTF. The chain couples TRBV27 to TRBJ1-2; D might be TRBD1 (5 bases). Germline V lookup: CDR1 MNHEY, CDR2 SMNVEV (reference sequence). The CDR3 is 20 amino acids. V dropped 3 bases and J dropped 2 bases, with 28 bases sitting between them.